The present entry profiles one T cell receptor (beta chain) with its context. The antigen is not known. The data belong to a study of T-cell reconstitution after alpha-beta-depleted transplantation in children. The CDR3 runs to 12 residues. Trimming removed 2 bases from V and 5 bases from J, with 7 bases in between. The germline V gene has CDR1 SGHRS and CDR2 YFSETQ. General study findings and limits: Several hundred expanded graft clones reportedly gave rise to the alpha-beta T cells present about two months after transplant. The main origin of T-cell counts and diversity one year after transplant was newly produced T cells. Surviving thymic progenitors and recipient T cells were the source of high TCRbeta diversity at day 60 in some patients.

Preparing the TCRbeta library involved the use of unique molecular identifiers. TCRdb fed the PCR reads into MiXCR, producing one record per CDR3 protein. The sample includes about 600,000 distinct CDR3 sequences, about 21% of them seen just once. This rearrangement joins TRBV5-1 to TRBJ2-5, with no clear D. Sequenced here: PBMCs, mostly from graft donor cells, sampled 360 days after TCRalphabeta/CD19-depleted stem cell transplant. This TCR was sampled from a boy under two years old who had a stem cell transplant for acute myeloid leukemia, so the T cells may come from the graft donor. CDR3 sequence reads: CASSLLTETQYF. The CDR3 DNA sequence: TGCGCCAGCAGCTTATTAACTGAGACCCAGTACTTC. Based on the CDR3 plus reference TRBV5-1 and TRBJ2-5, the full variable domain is KAGVTQTPRYLIKTRGQQVTLSCSPISGHRSVSWYQQTPGQGLQFLFEYFSETQRNKGNFPGRFSGRQFSNSRSEMNVSTLELGDSALYLCASSLLTETQYFGPGTRLLVL.